What follows is one T cell receptor beta chain and its context. As yet, its antigen is unknown. Breast cancer patients provided tissue from their axillary draining lymph nodes. Germline V gives CDR1 SQVTM, CDR2 ANQGSEA. This CDR3 spans 12 amino acids. Trimming pared 3 bases from V and 1 base from J, leaving 4 bases between. The record originates from a study of breast tumors, draining lymph nodes, adjacent tissues. Regarding the study as a whole: The data were judged consistent with most tumor T cells coming from lymph node and expanding in tumor. Data only fit, rather than demonstrated, lymph node origin of most tumor T cells. Tumor and nontumor repertoires were significantly more similar in luminal-like than in basal-like breast cancer.

Each CDR3 protein gets one entry after TCRdb re-called the multiplex PCR reads with MiXCR. The data contain around 130,000 distinct CDR3 sequences, about 31% of them singletons. The chain employs TRBV29-1 and TRBJ1-5; D ambiguous. Material: axillary lymph node tissue. This TCR was sampled from a female donor with breast cancer. Some clones in this sample may be carry-over from other donors' samples. Here the CDR3 reads CSVDRSNQPQHF. DNA of the CDR3: TGCAGCGTTGACAGAAGCAATCAGCCCCAGCATTTT.